These 24 T cell receptor beta chains originate from one sample sequenced in a study of T-cell memory formation after mild COVID-19. TCRdb reprocessed the 5' RACE reads via MiXCR and lists one record per CDR3 protein. The sample records 400,000 or so distinct CDR3 sequences, 20% being singletons. The specimen sequenced was PBMCs or a T cell subset sorted from them (not recorded which). The receptors derive from an adult woman who had mild COVID-19 (a few samples of this study predate the infection). Cell type and time point are not known.

The genes are TRBV6-5 and TRBJ1-3, with D maybe TRBD1 (5 bases). V lost 5 bases and J lost 4, with 12 bases in between. The CDR3 runs 14 residues. Germline lookup yields CDR1 MNHEY and CDR2 SVGAGI. CDR3 amino acids: CASSARVLGNTIYF. In DNA form, the CDR3 reads TGTGCCAGCAGTGCCAGGGTTCTAGGAAACACCATATATTTT.

The sample holds a few counts of this clonotype. The V call is TRBV18, the J call TRBJ1-1; 8 bases are a match to TRBD1. CDR1 and CDR2 (germline): KGHSH, LQKENI. This CDR3 is built from 15 residues. Trimming removed 4 bases from V and 3 bases from J; junction bases left unmatched: 7. CDR3 residues: CASSLSRGRDTEAFF. CDR3 bases: TGTGCCAGCTCACTAAGCAGGGGGCGCGACACTGAAGCTTTCTTT.

The chain combines TRBV9 with TRBJ2-2; TRBD1 agrees at 8 bases. Germline V gene data show CDR1 as SGDLS and CDR2 as YYNGEE. The CDR3 totals 15 residues. The V and J ends lost 4 bases and 7 bases, in that order; junction bases with no gene match: 9. The CDR3 DNA is TGTGCCAGCAGCCCGTTGCAGGGGGCGATCGGGGAGCTGTTTTTT. It codes for CASSPLQGAIGELFF.

This clonotype has only a few counts. The rearrangement joins TRBV29-1 to TRBJ1-2; possible D gene TRBD1, 6 bases. The germline CDR1 and CDR2 sequences are SQVTM and ANQGSEA. V was pared by 7 bases and J by 4 bases, with 13 bases between. The CDR3 runs to 12 residues. In DNA, the CDR3 is TGCAGCGCCGAGGGAGGGGGCTATGGCTACACCTTC. This sequence encodes CSAEGGGYGYTF.

This chain uses TRBV7-8 with TRBJ2-1; maybe TRBD1 (7 bases). Germline V CDR1 and CDR2: SGHVS, FQNEAQ. The CDR3 is made up of 20 amino acids. V lost 5 bases and J 0 bases, leaving 26 bases between the germline ends. Here the CDR3 reads CASSTQLGGLRGASYNEQFF. The CDR3, as DNA: TGTGCCAGCAGCACACAATTAGGGGGCCTACGCGGGGCCTCCTACAATGAGCAGTTCTTC.

This clonotype was counted only a few times. This chain connects TRBV5-6 to TRBJ1-1; D call uncertain. This CDR3 is 11 amino acids long. Between the trimmed V and J ends, which lost 2 bases and 8 bases, there was a span of 7 bases. Germline assignment: CDR1 SGHDT and CDR2 YYEEEE. The CDR3 region is CASSLWTEAFF. CDR3 sequence (DNA): TGTGCCAGCAGCTTATGGACGGAAGCTTTCTTT.

This sequence joins TRBV27 and TRBJ2-1; TRBD1 agrees at 7 bases. This CDR3 contains 12 residues. Trimming cost V 2 bases and J 10 bases; bases outside gene matches: 2. Germline V lookup: CDR1 MNHEY, CDR2 SMNVEV (reference sequence). CDR3 sequence: CASSLTGEEQFF. DNA for the CDR3: TGTGCCAGCAGTTTAACAGGGGAAGAGCAGTTCTTC.

This clonotype was seen more than once but under ten times. The V gene is TRBV29-1, the J gene TRBJ2-5; TRBD1 agrees at 8 bases. CDR1 is SQVTM, CDR2 ANQGSEA, per germline. With 6 bases clipped from V and 4 bases from J, the junction kept 4 bases outside the gene matches. CDR3 length: 12 residues. The CDR3 coding sequence is TGCAGCGTCAGGACAGGGACAGAGACCCAGTACTTC. It is translated as CSVRTGTETQYF.

The chain has TRBV6-6 and TRBJ2-1; D possibly matches TRBD1 or TRBD2 (5 bases each). V dropped 0 bases and J dropped 8 bases, with 14 bases sitting between them. The CDR3 contains 15 residues. The germline CDR1 and CDR2 sequences are MNHNY and SVGAGI (reference sequence). CDR3 bases: TGTGCCAGCAGTTACTCGGGGGACCTTTCGCATGAGCAGTTCTTC. Protein product: CASSYSGDLSHEQFF.

The genes are TRBV11-2 and TRBJ1-1; D is undetermined. This CDR3 is 14 amino acids long. The V end lost 4 bases, the J end lost 6 bases, and 15 bases lay between the germline ends. The germline V gene encodes CDR1 SGHAT and CDR2 FQNNGV. The CDR3 loop reads CASSSDTRRAEAFF. CDR3 DNA: TGTGCCAGCAGCTCCGACACCCGAAGAGCTGAAGCTTTCTTT.

This chain links TRBV6-5 with TRBJ1-3, with D maybe TRBD1 (6 bases). The V and J ends lost 7 bases and 2 bases respectively, with 12 bases between them. This CDR3 region has 14 residues. Germline CDR1 MNHEY, CDR2 SVGAGI. CDR3 sequence (DNA): TGTGCCAGCAACAAACAGGGAGCTGGAAACACCATATATTTT. Translated, it gives CASNKQGAGNTIYF.

This clonotype has only a few counts. The chain couples TRBV25-1 to TRBJ2-3; 7 nucleotides line up with TRBD2. Germline lookup yields CDR1 MGHDK and CDR2 SYGVNS. This CDR3 region has 14 residues. V lost 8 bases to trimming and J lost 1 base; unmatched junction nucleotides: 6. CDR3 residues: CASGQSGGTDTQYF. As DNA, the CDR3 is TGTGCCAGCGGCCAGAGCGGGGGCACAGATACGCAGTATTTT. Full variable domain (missing parts from reference TRBV25-1 and TRBJ2-3): EADIYQTPRYLVIGTGKKITLECSQTMGHDKMYWYQQDPGMELHLIHYSYGVNSTEKGDLSSESTVSRIRTEHFPLTLESARPSHTSQYLCASGQSGGTDTQYFGPGTRLTVL.

The V call is TRBV6-6, the J call TRBJ1-4; weak D call: TRBD1 (6 bases). V shed 11 bases and J shed 4 bases, with 11 bases lying between them. Per the germline V gene, CDR1 is MNHNY and CDR2 is SVGAGI (reference sequence). The CDR3 is made up of 12 amino acids. The CDR3 region has the DNA TGTGCCGTTCAGGGGTTTAATGAAAAACTGTTTTTT. Amino acids: CAVQGFNEKLFF.

The V and J genes are TRBV6-1 and TRBJ2-7; TRBD1 matches 10 bases. The ends lost 7 bases at V and 3 bases at J; junction bases unmatched: 6. The CDR3 loop spans 14 amino acids. The V gene's germline CDR1 is MNHNS and CDR2 SASEGT. The CDR3 is CASTTGTGDYEQYF. CDR3 coding DNA: TGTGCCAGCACGACCGGGACAGGGGACTACGAGCAGTACTTC.

Only a few counts were recorded for this clonotype. The rearrangement uses TRBV7-6 and TRBJ2-5; the match to TRBD2 covers 7 bases. CDR1 and CDR2 from the germline V gene are SGHVS and FNYEAQ. J was trimmed by 3 bases and V by 1 base; bases with no gene match: 5. CDR3 size: 15 residues. The chain's CDR3 is CASSLVGGVKETQYF. In nucleotides, the CDR3 is TGTGCCAGCAGCTTAGTGGGGGGGGTAAAAGAGACCCAGTACTTC.

The genes are TRBV20-1 and TRBJ2-1; TRBD2 is a possible D gene (5 bases). The CDR3 extends over 14 amino acids. CDR1 DFQATT and CDR2 SNEGSKA come from the germline V gene (reference sequence). V was cut by 1 base and J by 1 base, with 8 bases left in between. Here the CDR3 DNA reads TGCAGTGCTAGAGTCCGGGGTTCCTACAATGAGCAGTTCTTC. Residues: CSARVRGSYNEQFF.

This clonotype showed up just a few times. The rearrangement uses TRBV9 and TRBJ2-7, with 11 bases identical to TRBD2. This CDR3 has 15 residues. Germline values: CDR1 SGDLS, CDR2 YYNGEE. Trimming removed 0 bases from V and 3 bases from J; junction bases left unmatched: 2. The CDR3 bases are TGTGCCAGCAGCGTAGGACTAGCGGGGAACTACGAGCAGTACTTC. It codes for CASSVGLAGNYEQYF.

A few counts support this clonotype. The CDR3 loop reads CASSPNRVRGRDGYTF. CDR3 bases: TGTGCCAGCAGCCCTAATAGAGTCAGGGGGCGAGATGGCTACACCTTC. This chain connects TRBV5-4 to TRBJ1-2; 8 bases align to TRBD1. Trimming removed 4 bases from V and 6 bases from J; junction bases left unmatched: 14. Germline CDR1 is SGHNT and CDR2 is YYREEE (reference sequence). The CDR3 consists of 16 residues. The entire variable domain, with the rest obtained from reference TRBV5-4 and TRBJ1-2, is as follows: ETGVTQSPTHLIKTRGQQVTLRCSSQSGHNTVSWYQQALGQGPQFIFQYYREEENGRGNFPPRFSGLQFPNYSSELNVNALELDDSALYLCASSPNRVRGRDGYTFGSGTRLTVV.

The chain links TRBV2 to TRBJ1-1, with D perhaps matching TRBD1 (6 bases). V was shortened by 4 bases and J by 5 bases, with 14 bases between the two germline ends. Germline values: CDR1 SNHLY, CDR2 FYNNEI. This CDR3 has 14 residues. CDR3 nucleotide sequence: TGTGCCAGCAGTGCGGGCAGGGGATCAACTGAAGCTTTCTTT. Amino acid sequence: CASSAGRGSTEAFF.

The V and J genes are TRBV7-6 and TRBJ1-1; D is unresolved. The germline V gene encodes CDR1 SGHVS and CDR2 FNYEAQ. V lost 5 bases, J lost 6 bases, and 13 bases lay in between. The CDR3 consists of 13 residues. The CDR3 DNA reads as TGTGCCAGCAGCCCTCCGGGCGTTGCTGAAGCTTTCTTT. Its protein is CASSPPGVAEAFF.

This clonotype was observed a handful of times. This chain uses TRBV3-1 with TRBJ1-4; D is uncertain. Germline V gives CDR1 LGHDT, CDR2 YNNKEL (reference sequence). V was pared by 0 bases and J by 8 bases, with 4 bases between. The CDR3 has 12 residues. The CDR3 sequence is CASSQDGEKLFF. CDR3 DNA sequence: TGTGCCAGCAGCCAAGATGGCGAAAAACTGTTTTTT.

This clonotype was seen a few times. The rearrangement links TRBV5-1 to TRBJ2-3; 10 nucleotides align to TRBD1. Germline V gene lookup returns CDR1 SGHRS and CDR2 YFSETQ. V lost 0 bases and J lost 2; bases outside the gene matches: 0. There are 15 residues in the CDR3. CDR3 region: CASSLGQGATDTQYF. The DNA of the CDR3 is TGCGCCAGCAGCTTGGGACAGGGGGCCACAGATACGCAGTATTTT.

The genes are TRBV6-5 and TRBJ1-6; weak D call: TRBD1 (6 bases). CDR3 length equals 14 residues. In germline, CDR1 is MNHEY, CDR2 SVGAGI. The V and J ends lost 7 bases and 10 bases respectively, with 17 bases between them. The CDR3: CASNQQGPRSPLHF. In DNA form, the CDR3 reads TGTGCCAGCAACCAACAGGGCCCTCGGTCACCCCTCCACTTT.

This clonotype occurred once. This chain joins TRBV12-3 or TRBV12-4 and TRBJ2-5, with D possibly matching TRBD1 (5 bases). The CDR3 contains 15 residues. Trimming shortened V by 5 bases and J by 0 bases, and 13 bases separated the two germline ends. This CDR3 reads CASSAPTDNQETQYF. For the CDR3, the DNA is TGTGCCAGCAGTGCCCCGACAGATAACCAAGAGACCCAGTACTTC.